A single T cell receptor beta chain is shown here with its context. Its specific antigen is unknown. The data derive from a study of T cells expressing NK-cell markers (TCRdb year 2020). About the investigation overall: TCR beta-chain repertoires were profiled in sorted CD3+CD56+NKG2C+, CD3+CD56+NKG2C- and CD3+CD56-NKG2C+ T-cell subsets from eight donors. The libraries were sequenced on Illumina HiSeq 2000/2500, MiSeq or NextSeq, producing 2 x 150 bp reads. Among the eight sequenced donors, only one was HCMV-seronegative, while the other seven were HCMV-seropositive. Randomly selected healthy volunteers, three men and five women, were used as the eight sequenced donors.

What the work shows at the level of the full study, not this receptor alone: Those dominant clonotypes were again the most abundant among CD3+CD56-NKG2C+ cells in a handful of donors, at roughly 25-60.1%. In 5 to 7 donors, the dominant CD3+CD56+NKG2C+ clonotypes were found to rank among the top 10 CD8+ clonotypes and to make up about 1.0-7.5% of CD8+ T cells. It remained unclear whether the expanded NKG2C-expressing T cell clones were specific for HCMV antigens.

The CDR3, from cysteine to phenylalanine, totals 16 residues. The record lacks a DNA sequence. Reading the germline V gene (reference sequence) gives CDR1 MNHEY and CDR2 SMNVEV. HCMV-specific IgG was detected in serum with a commercial ELISA kit to determine HCMV serostatus. Peripheral blood mononuclear cells were isolated from blood by Ficoll density gradient centrifugation. Sequencing took place on an Illumina HiSeq 2000. TCR beta cDNA libraries were made by 5'RACE template switching that added a universal primer site and unique molecular identifiers. Priming for cDNA synthesis came from the TCR beta constant segment, and two successive PCR amplification steps followed. The authors' analysis ran thus. MIGEC was used to demultiplex reads and group the reads by UMI, and MiTCR was used to assemble and quantify clonotypes. Only TCR cDNA sequences supported by at least two reads were kept to exclude erroneous sequences. The tcR package was used for downstream repertoire analysis, and clonotypes were matched between fractions using CDR3 nucleotide sequence together with V segment. VDJmatch was used to annotate antigen specificity against VDJdb, with one amino acid substitution allowed in CDR3. TCRdb reanalyzed the reads, keeping one entry per CDR3 protein sequence and omitting DNA. These V and J calls are TCRdb output, not the study's own analysis. The sample's table covers fewer than 200,000 distinct CDR3 sequences. Approximately 18% of the sample is in the top ten clones.

The chain was built from TRBV27 and TRBJ2-3; TCRdb indicates TRBD2, and absent DNA this call remains unverified. The source material was blood T cells: a sorted CD56 or NKG2C T cell subset, CD4+ or CD8+ T cells, or bulk PBMC T cells (not recorded which). This clonotype was obtained from a woman aged 18 to 69 in good health. CDR3 sequence: CASRPRLAVNTDTQYF.